This T cell receptor (beta chain) was obtained from a study of cytomegalovirus exposure and HLA in healthy donors. V was cut by 4 bases and J by 4 bases, with 11 bases left in between. Germline V gene data show CDR1 as SGHKS and CDR2 as YYEKEE (reference sequence). The CDR3 loop spans 13 amino acids. A note on this clone: Its antigen is still unknown.

Study-level results: Several V segments, TRBV6-2 and TRBV6-3 among them, could not be told apart and were dropped.

The PCR contained 60 Vbeta and 13 Jbeta primers. The repertoire was sequenced with immunoSEQ multiplex PCR; TCRdb's copy has only in-frame clones and lacks some. The sample records approximately 150,000 clones, around three quarters being singletons. The sample comprised PBMCs. This sequence originates from a woman aged 35 to 49 in good health and CMV-seronegative. This chain joins TRBV5-5 and TRBJ1-2; D is ambiguous. CDR3 coding DNA: TGTGCCAGCAGCGACACTTACACCTATGGCTACACCTTC. Translating gives CASSDTYTYGYTF.